The source of this T cell receptor beta chain is a study of T cell responses to AZD1222 COVID-19 vaccine. Overall study results and limits: Only a handful of AZD1222 recipients, about six in all, had baseline seropositivity.

TCRdb's table, derived via immunoSEQ multiplex PCR, lists solely in-frame clones and lacks some. The sample holds around 50,000 clones; about 81% are singletons and the top ten take roughly 10%. V lost 4 bases and J 6 bases, leaving 14 bases between the germline ends. Germline V gene sequence: CDR1 SNHLY, CDR2 FYNNEI. CDR3 length: 14 amino acids. Comment on this clone: The antigen is unknown.

This sequence originates from an adult in good health. The specimen comprised peripheral blood, sampled on day 0 of AZD1222 vaccination. The V and J genes are TRBV2 and TRBJ2-3, with a tentative D call TRBD1 (6 bases). The CDR3, as DNA: TGTGCCAGCAGTGCCACAGGGAATTTCGATACGCAGTATTTT. This translates into CASSATGNFDTQYF.